This T cell receptor beta chain was identified during a study of T cell responses to AZD1222 COVID-19 vaccine (dated by TCRdb to about 2021). Regarding the research as a whole: TCR sequencing covered fewer than 250 trial participants: 200 to 220 given two doses of AZD1222 and 26 given two doses of MenACWY control vaccine. Trial participants were enrolled by age into subgroups of 18-55, 56-69 and 70-plus years, and roughly 150, 30 and 60 TCR-sequenced participants, respectively, were included in these subgroups.

The CDR3 regions of human TCRbeta chains were subjected to immunosequencing. As for how the authors treated the data: Repertoire TCRs were matched against a reference library of SARS-CoV-2-specific TCRs generated with the MIRA antigen-specificity platform. Breadth was defined as the fraction of unique TCRs that were SARS-CoV-2-associated, and depth was defined as the fraction of total T cells that were SARS-CoV-2-associated. Each spike-specific TCR was assigned to its reactive spike region and to a CD4 or CD8 class using the MIRA data. Log10-transformed breadth and depth values were compared by one-way ANOVA with Sidak's multiple comparisons tests. Here the immuneACCESS table is served through TCRdb, limited to in-frame sequences with V and J called. Missing clones are a known gap in these copies; in checked studies unresolved V genes cover under half, and the rest lacks a known reason. From that table come the V and J calls and clone size; the DNA was used to work out D and trimming. This sample gives some 130,000 clones in total; 88% of them show up just once. Around 19% of the sample comes from the top ten.

This clone has more than one count but fewer than ten. The clone's antigen remains unknown. No much larger clonotype is one base removed from it; base qualities were not supplied. Overall study outcomes, separate from this receptor: Participants were mostly white British, with more females than males. The authors suggested clonal diversity may have been underestimated. The 56-69-year group was small, and its depth increase did not reach significance, likely because of low power. Only a handful of AZD1222 recipients were SARS-CoV-2 seropositive at baseline, limiting conclusions about previously exposed vaccinees. CD4 TCRs associated with the vaccine covered the entire spike protein, and the dominant responses were in regions 160-218 and 743-854. No day 14 peak-response samples were available, so repertoires were characterized only after the peak T cell response. Reportedly, almost half of the unique spike-specific TCRs recognized epitopes lying outside the regions that are mutated in the B.1.351 and B.1.1.7 variants. A significant rise in spike-specific TCR breadth and depth was observed after two AZD1222 doses relative to day 0 and relative to MenACWY recipients.

The time point label for this specimen denotes: baseline before first vaccination. Per the publication, the treatment or condition label means: meningococcal conjugate vaccine given as trial control. The vaccinee samples were drawn from two UK trials, COV001 and COV002, one of which was a single-blind randomized controlled phase 2/3 trial testing AZD1222 (ChAdOx1 nCoV-19) in healthy adults. For TCRbeta chain sequencing, PBMC samples were collected from trial participants at day 0 and at day 28 after the second dose. CDR1 SGDLS and CDR2 YYNGEE are derived from the germline V gene. The CDR3 runs 17 residues from the cysteine to the phenylalanine. The sequence is cut down to CDR3 DNA, 51 bases in frame from base 1. V is pruned by 0 bases and J by 4 bases, leaving 5 bases of the junction without a gene match.

Sequenced here: peripheral blood, sampled on day 0 of MenACWY control vaccination. The source of this sequence is an adult in good health. The rearrangement joined TRBV9 to TRBJ2-5; 14 bases in between match TRBD2. The DNA reads TGTGCCAGCAGCGTAGGGACTAGCGGGAGGTTGAGAGAGACCCAGTACTTC. Protein translation: CASSVGTSGRLRETQYF.